These T cell receptor beta chains were read from a single sample in a study of blood T cell repertoires in COVID-19. TCRdb's table, derived via immunoSEQ multiplex PCR, lists solely in-frame clones and lacks some. The profile shows around 250,000 clones, more than 75% of them singletons. The sequenced sample was PBMCs or T cells enriched from blood (not recorded which). The receptors originated from a man younger than 35 who had recovered from COVID-19. Each CDR3 is given with its conserved first and last residue. D genes are given only for firm matches. Not every row has a clone size; where given, it reads once, few, many or a size class.

clone_size d_call j_call v_call cdr3_aa cdr3_nt
once - TRBJ2-2 TRBV29-1 CSATTTGELFF TGCAGCGCAACTACCACCGGGGAGCTGTTTTTT
once TRBD1 TRBJ2-5 TRBV25-1 CASTGTGQETQYF TGTGCCAGCACCGGGACAGGCCAAGAGACCCAGTACTTC
few - TRBJ1-5 TRBV10-1 CASSGGDRNQPQHF TGCGCCAGCAGTGGCGGGGATCGCAATCAGCCCCAGCATTTT
- TRBD2 TRBJ2-7 TRBV11-2 CASSPGGPYEQYF TGTGCCAGCAGCCCGGGGGGGCCTTACGAGCAGTACTTC
- - TRBJ1-3 TRBV19 CASSDSLSGNTIYF TGTGCCAGTAGTGACAGCCTCTCTGGAAACACCATATATTTT
- TRBD1 TRBJ2-2 TRBV2 CASSSPRLDRVNTGELFF TGTGCCAGCAGTTCACCACGATTGGACAGGGTGAACACCGGGGAGCTGTTTTTT
- - TRBJ1-2 TRBV5-6 CASSLVARDFGYTF TGTGCCAGCAGCTTGGTGGCCAGGGATTTTGGCTACACCTTC
- TRBD2 TRBJ2-3 TRBV11-2 CASSLLRTSGVTDTQYF TGTGCCAGCAGCTTACTCCGGACTAGCGGGGTCACAGATACGCAGTATTTT
- - TRBJ1-1 TRBV28 CASSSTQGTEAFF TGTGCCAGCAGTTCAACCCAGGGGACTGAAGCTTTCTTT
- - TRBJ1-4 TRBV6-6 CASRQVQGGNEKLFF TGTGCCAGCAGGCAGGTACAGGGAGGGAATGAAAAACTGTTTTTT
- TRBD2 TRBJ2-3 TRBV28 CASSPLAGIRTDTQYF TGTGCCAGCAGTCCGTTAGCGGGGATACGCACAGATACGCAGTATTTT
- - TRBJ1-1 TRBV5-1 CASSRIGGLGNTEAFF TGCGCCAGCAGCAGGATTGGCGGCCTGGGGAACACTGAAGCTTTCTTT
- TRBD1 TRBJ1-4 TRBV5-6 CASSFPTGDEKLFF TGTGCCAGCAGCTTCCCCACAGGGGATGAAAAACTGTTTTTT
- TRBD1 TRBJ1-2 TRBV27 CASRRDRTNGYTF TGTGCCAGCAGAAGGGACAGGACGAATGGCTACACCTTC
- TRBD1 TRBJ1-4 TRBV7-9 CASSPRMGTVNEKLFF TGTGCCAGCAGCCCCCGAATGGGGACAGTTAATGAAAAACTGTTTTTT
- - TRBJ1-6 TRBV11-2 CASRTYGINSPLHF TGTGCCAGCAGGACGTACGGGATTAATTCACCCCTCCACTTT
- TRBD2 TRBJ2-1 TRBV13 CASSDRLAGGPYNEQFF TGTGCCAGCAGCGATCGACTAGCGGGGGGTCCCTACAATGAGCAGTTCTTC
- - TRBJ1-1 TRBV5-1 CASRDRVEGEAFF TGCGCCAGCAGGGATCGTGTGGAGGGTGAAGCTTTCTTT
- TRBD2 TRBJ2-1 TRBV3-1/TRBV3-2 CATTGLSYNEQFF TGTGCCACCACGGGACTATCATACAATGAGCAGTTCTTC
- TRBD1 TRBJ2-1 TRBV5-1 CASSDGTGGNEQFF TGCGCCAGCAGCGACGGGACAGGGGGCAATGAGCAGTTCTTC
- - TRBJ1-1 TRBV24-1 CATSDPVTGEAFF TGTGCCACCAGTGATCCCGTTACAGGTGAAGCTTTCTTT
- - TRBJ1-1 TRBV5-1 CASRGGETEAFF TGCGCCAGCAGAGGGGGTGAGACTGAAGCTTTCTTT
few - TRBJ2-1 TRBV27 CASSPSLVRNEQFF TGTGCCAGCAGCCCATCTTTAGTACGCAATGAGCAGTTCTTC
- - TRBJ1-4 TRBV13 CASSVFREKLFF TGTGCCAGCAGCGTCTTCAGAGAAAAACTGTTTTTT
- - TRBJ1-1 TRBV7-9 CASSLEAGPSTEAFF TGTGCCAGCAGCTTAGAGGCAGGGCCGAGCACTGAAGCTTTCTTT
- - TRBJ2-7 TRBV5-1 CASSPAQGFGEQYF TGCGCCAGCAGCCCCGCTCAGGGGTTTGGGGAGCAGTACTTC
once TRBD2 TRBJ2-2 TRBV7-9 CASSLPSGYTGELFF TGTGCCAGCAGCTTACCTAGCGGCTACACCGGGGAGCTGTTTTTT
- - TRBJ1-2 TRBV2 CASSQGSNYGYTF TGTGCCAGCAGTCAGGGGTCTAACTATGGCTACACCTTC
- TRBD2 TRBJ2-1 TRBV14 CASSLRRESEQFF TGTGCCAGCAGCCTTCGGCGGGAGTCTGAGCAGTTCTTC
- - TRBJ1-2 TRBV2 CASSAGQLDQAF TGTGCCAGCAGTGCGGGACAATTGGATCAGGCCTTC
- - TRBJ1-1 TRBV2 CASSEEGVAFF TGTGCCAGCAGTGAGGAAGGGGTCGCTTTCTTT
few TRBD1 TRBJ1-4 TRBV7-9 CASSLGQGMEKLFF TGTGCCAGCAGCCTAGGACAGGGAATGGAAAAACTGTTTTTT
- TRBD2 TRBJ2-7 TRBV5-6 CASSLYGSGGPYEQYF TGTGCCAGCAGCTTGTATGGTAGCGGGGGGCCCTACGAGCAGTACTTC
- TRBD1 TRBJ1-1 TRBV4-1 CASSSDRDTEAFF TGCGCCAGCAGCTCTGACAGGGACACTGAAGCTTTCTTT
few TRBD1 TRBJ1-4 TRBV12-3/TRBV12-4 CASSGQGNEKLFF TGTGCCAGCTCTGGACAGGGGAATGAAAAACTGTTTTTT
few TRBD2 TRBJ2-3 TRBV4-1 CASSQRGASGKDTQYF TGCGCCAGCAGCCAAAGGGGTGCTAGCGGGAAAGATACGCAGTATTTT
- - TRBJ2-5 TRBV3-1/TRBV3-2 CASSRRYGKETQYF TGTGCCAGCAGCCGAAGATACGGGAAAGAGACCCAGTACTTC
- TRBD2 TRBJ2-5 TRBV30 CAWSVSGLGRETQYF TGTGCCTGGAGCGTCTCCGGACTAGGCCGAGAGACCCAGTACTTC
- - TRBJ2-7 TRBV7-9 CASSLGPRHGPYEQYF TGTGCCAGCAGCTTAGGTCCCAGGCACGGTCCATACGAGCAGTACTTC